The 29 T cell receptor beta chains below were found in one sample sequenced in a study of blood T cells in healthy people across ages. Then a second PCR, running roughly 7 to 11 cycles, was carried out with a sample-barcoded 5' primer and a J-beta primer mix. TCRdb processed the 5' RACE reads anew with MiXCR; each CDR3 protein has one entry. Of some 860,000 distinct CDR3 sequences detected, roughly three fifths appear once; the ten largest clones hold 20% to 30%. The sequencing sample was made of blood. These receptors came from a man aged 35-49 years in good health.

CDR3 protein: CASSVLDGSGNTIYF. The CDR3 region has the DNA TGTGCCAGCAGCGTATTGGACGGCTCTGGAAACACCATATATTTT. This chain uses TRBV9 with TRBJ1-3; D is ambiguous. The CDR3 contains 15 residues. V lost 1 base and J lost 0, with 8 bases in between. Germline V CDR1 and CDR2: SGDLS, YYNGEE.

This clonotype occurred a few times. This rearrangement joins TRBV7-8 to TRBJ2-5; D tentatively reads TRBD1 or TRBD2 (5 bases each). CDR1 is SGHVS, CDR2 FQNEAQ, per germline. The CDR3 length is 16 residues. The V end lost 5 bases, the J end lost 1 base, and 17 bases lay between the germline ends. The CDR3: CASSRGDDWSQETQYF. DNA of the CDR3: TGTGCCAGCAGCCGAGGGGATGACTGGAGCCAAGAGACCCAGTACTTC.

The CDR3 reads CASSLVPSGSYEQYF. As DNA, the CDR3 is TGTGCCAGCAGCTTAGTACCTAGCGGAAGCTACGAGCAGTACTTC. The V gene is TRBV7-2, the J gene TRBJ2-7; 7 bases map to TRBD2. This CDR3 comprises 15 residues. Trimming removed 1 base from V and 3 bases from J; junction bases left unmatched: 6. Germline V gene data show CDR1 as SGHTA and CDR2 as FQGNSA. Drawing the rest from reference TRBV7-2 and TRBJ2-7, the complete variable domain is GAGVSQSPSNKVTEKGKDVELRCDPISGHTALYWYRQSLGQGLEFLIYFQGNSAPDKSGLPSDRFSAERTGGSVSTLTIQRTQQEDSAVYLCASSLVPSGSYEQYFGPGTRLTVT.

The chain couples TRBV29-1 to TRBJ2-5; D is unclear. Trimming removed 7 bases at V and 5 bases at J, with 20 bases between. The CDR3 length is 14 residues. The germline V gene encodes CDR1 SQVTM and CDR2 ANQGSEA. Here the CDR3 reads CSASREEVQETQYF. The CDR3 coding sequence is TGCAGCGCTAGTCGAGAGGAAGTGCAGGAGACCCAGTACTTC. The full variable domain, its missing parts supplied by reference TRBV29-1 and TRBJ2-5, is SAVISQKPSRDICQRGTSLTIQCQVDSQVTMMFWYRQQPGQSLTLIATANQGSEATYESGFVIDKFPISRPNLTFSTLTVSNMSPEDSSIYLCSASREEVQETQYFGPGTRLLVL.

This clonotype was recorded a few times. The chain uses TRBV20-1 and TRBJ2-1; D unclear. Looked up from germline, CDR1 is DFQATT and CDR2 is SNEGSKA (reference sequence). V lost 6 bases, J lost 7 bases, and 31 bases lay in between. CDR3 length: 18 amino acids. The CDR3 protein is CSASLNLRMSKTKNEQFF. The CDR3, as DNA: TGCAGTGCCTCCCTAAACTTAAGGATGAGCAAAACTAAGAATGAGCAGTTCTTC.

The chain joins TRBV19 to TRBJ2-3; TRBD2 might be the D (6 bases). V dropped 3 bases and J dropped 2 bases, with 9 bases sitting between them. The CDR3 runs 14 residues. Per germline, CDR1 LNHDA and CDR2 SQIVND (reference sequence). This CDR3 is CASSIWEDTDTQYF. The CDR3 nucleotides read TGTGCCAGTAGTATCTGGGAGGACACAGATACGCAGTATTTT.

This clonotype was detected once. The junction departs from the called germline gene at one end, perhaps through a read error. V and J are TRBV29-1 and TRBJ2-1, with a possible D match to TRBD2 (5 bases). CDR1 SQVTM and CDR2 ANQGSEA come from the germline V gene. This CDR3 comprises 14 residues. CDR3 protein: CSVEDGVGANGQFF. The CDR3 DNA sequence: TGCAGCGTTGAAGATGGGGTGGGAGCCAATGGGCAGTTCTTC.

This rearrangement joins TRBV10-3 to TRBJ2-1, with TRBD2 identical over 13 bases. Per the germline V gene, CDR1 is ENHRY and CDR2 is SYGVKD. CDR3 length: 14 residues. The trim removed 4 bases at V and 9 bases at J, leaving 3 bases unmatched. The chain's CDR3 is CAISGGLAGSEQFF. CDR3 sequence (DNA): TGTGCCATCAGTGGGGGACTAGCGGGGAGTGAGCAGTTCTTC.

The CDR3 coding sequence is TGTGCCAGCAGATTGTGGGTGGATGAGCAGTTCTTC. Translating gives CASRLWVDEQFF. V and J are TRBV12-3 or TRBV12-4 and TRBJ2-1; no definite D call. CDR3 length equals 12 residues. Trimming took off 6 bases at V and 8 bases at J, with 11 bases between the two ends.

The genes are TRBV6-5 and TRBJ2-3; D perhaps matches TRBD2 (5 bases). The ends were cut back, 4 bases at V and 4 bases at J, with 18 bases in the middle. The CDR3 sequence is 16 residues long. Germline CDR1 reads MNHEY; CDR2 reads SVGAGI. The CDR3 DNA is TGTGCCAGCAGTTCAGACCTAGCTAGGGCCTCAGATACGCAGTATTTT. It codes for CASSSDLARASDTQYF.

This chain links TRBV7-3 with TRBJ1-1, with TRBD1 as a possible D gene (5 bases). Germline assignment: CDR1 SGHTA and CDR2 FQGTGA. The V end was cut by 3 bases, the J end by 5 bases, with 10 bases between. This CDR3 has 13 amino acids. The CDR3 here is CASSLFTGTEAFF. Written as DNA, the CDR3 is TGTGCCAGCAGCTTGTTTACAGGTACTGAAGCTTTCTTT.

The genes are TRBV27 and TRBJ1-1, with D hard to call. CDR1 is MNHEY and CDR2 is SMNVEV in the germline V gene (reference sequence). V gave up 6 bases and J gave up 1 base, with 9 bases separating them. This CDR3 is 13 amino acids long. For the CDR3, the DNA is TGTGCCAGCAGACTCGGAAGGAACACTGAAGCTTTCTTT. Its translation: CASRLGRNTEAFF.

V gene TRBV30 combines with J gene TRBJ1-1; D ambiguous. CDR3 size: 15 residues. The V gene's germline CDR1 is GTSNPN and CDR2 SVGIG (reference sequence). Trimming took off 2 bases at V and 3 bases at J, with 16 bases between the two ends. CDR3 nucleotides: TGTGCCTGGAGTTCTCCAACCGGGTTATACACTGAAGCTTTCTTT. Translation gives CAWSSPTGLYTEAFF.

V is TRBV27 and J is TRBJ2-2, with 10 bases lining up with TRBD1. V was pared by 3 bases and J by 3 bases, with 1 base of the junction left unmatched. The CDR3 runs to 15 residues. Germline-derived CDR1 and CDR2 are MNHEY and SMNVEV (reference sequence). CDR3 DNA sequence: TGTGCCAGCAGTTTCGGGACAGGGGACACCGGGGAGCTGTTTTTT. This gives the protein CASSFGTGDTGELFF.

J is TRBJ2-1 and V is TRBV5-1, with D unclear. The V end was cut by 0 bases, the J end by 4 bases, with 11 bases between. The V gene's germline CDR1 is SGHRS and CDR2 YFSETQ. This CDR3 has 15 residues. The CDR3 protein is CASSLVGAAYNEQFF. CDR3 nucleotide sequence: TGCGCCAGCAGCTTGGTTGGAGCAGCTTACAATGAGCAGTTCTTC.

The J gene is TRBJ2-1, the V gene TRBV6-1; D tentatively fits TRBD1 or TRBD2 (5 bases each). Trimming cost V 7 bases and J 4 bases, with 11 bases left between them. The CDR3 runs to 13 residues. Germline CDR1 MNHNS, CDR2 SASEGT. The CDR3 reads CASNLGPYNEQFF. CDR3 nucleotides: TGTGCCAGCAACTTGGGACCGTACAATGAGCAGTTCTTC.

The chain is built from TRBV29-1 and TRBJ2-5; 9 bases are a match to TRBD2. V lost 5 bases and J lost 4; bases outside the gene matches: 5. This CDR3 has 13 amino acids. Germline V gives CDR1 SQVTM, CDR2 ANQGSEA. The DNA of the CDR3 is TGCAGCGTTAGTAGCGGGAGCGGAGAGACCCAGTACTTC. This sequence encodes CSVSSGSGETQYF.

The chain couples TRBV20-1 to TRBJ2-5; 10 nucleotides align to TRBD2. This CDR3 comprises 13 residues. CDR1 is DFQATT, CDR2 SNEGSKA, per germline (reference sequence). V trimming: 2 bases; J trimming: 3 bases; junction bases outside the gene matches: 0. The DNA of the CDR3 is TGCAGTGCTAGAACTAGCGGGAAAGAGACCCAGTACTTC. It is translated as CSARTSGKETQYF.

This clonotype appeared a few times. This chain connects TRBV4-3 to TRBJ2-1, with 8 bases identical to TRBD2. The CDR3 length is 15 residues. V trimming: 2 bases; J trimming: 3 bases; junction bases outside the gene matches: 3. The germline V gene has CDR1 LGHNA and CDR2 YSLEER. The chain's CDR3 is CASSQSGSRYNEQFF. The DNA of the CDR3 is TGCGCCAGCAGCCAAAGCGGGAGTCGCTACAATGAGCAGTTCTTC.

The chain joins TRBV7-9 to TRBJ2-1, with a tentative D call TRBD2 (6 bases). CDR1 is SEHNR and CDR2 is FQNEAQ in the germline V gene (reference sequence). The V end was cut by 5 bases, the J end by 8 bases, with 19 bases between. The CDR3 loop spans 15 amino acids. CDR3 region: CASSIEGTGGDEQFF. For the CDR3, the DNA is TGTGCCAGCAGCATAGAAGGGACTGGAGGGGATGAGCAGTTCTTC.

The V gene is TRBV5-1, the J gene TRBJ2-7; 11 positions match TRBD2. V lost 2 bases, J lost 1 base, and 17 bases stayed unmatched. The CDR3 has 20 amino acids. The germline V gene encodes CDR1 SGHRS and CDR2 YFSETQ. The CDR3 region has the DNA TGCGCCAGCAGCTTCGACAGGATGAGACTAGCGGGACCGGATTCCTACGAGCAGTACTTC. This encodes CASSFDRMRLAGPDSYEQYF.

The V gene is TRBV6-5, the J gene TRBJ2-7; either TRBD1 or TRBD2 may fit D (5 bases each). The J call is in doubt because the DNA end fits TRBJ2-5 better. This CDR3 spans 16 amino acids. Germline V gives CDR1 MNHEY, CDR2 SVGAGI. In DNA, the CDR3 is TGTGCCAGCAGTTACGTTGAGGGGCAGGTTTCGGAGACCCAGTACTTC. This encodes CASSYVEGQVSETQYF.

The genes are TRBV5-1 and TRBJ2-7; tentative D call: TRBD2 (6 bases). CDR1 SGHRS and CDR2 YFSETQ come from the germline V gene. This CDR3 comprises 14 residues. The V end lost 2 bases, the J end lost 4 bases, and 13 bases lay between the germline ends. CDR3 bases: TGCGCCAGCAGCTTTAGGAGCGGGCCTTACGAGCAGTACTTC. Its translation: CASSFRSGPYEQYF.

The V and J genes are TRBV28 and TRBJ2-7; TRBD1 agrees at 9 bases. The V gene end was trimmed by 5 bases and the J gene end by 2 bases; junction bases not matched to a gene: 4. The CDR3 runs 14 residues. Germline V gene lookup returns CDR1 MDHEN and CDR2 SYDVKM. CDR3 coding DNA: TGTGCCAGCAGTCACGGGGACAGGGCCTACGAGCAGTACTTC. This gives the protein CASSHGDRAYEQYF.

The chain couples TRBV5-1 to TRBJ2-5; no reliable D call. The CDR3 covers 13 residues. In germline, CDR1 is SGHRS, CDR2 YFSETQ. V gave up 0 bases and J gave up 3 bases, with 6 bases separating them. The CDR3 DNA reads as TGCGCCAGCAGCTTGGTACAAAAAGAGACCCAGTACTTC. The encoded protein is CASSLVQKETQYF.

The CDR3 DNA reads TGTGCCAGCACCCGACCTGGTTCGGGCTACACCTTC. Amino acids: CASTRPGSGYTF. The chain joins TRBV11-2 to TRBJ1-2, with no clear D. Germline V lookup: CDR1 SGHAT, CDR2 FQNNGV. The CDR3 loop spans 12 amino acids. V was shortened by 7 bases and J by 8 bases, with 14 bases between the two germline ends.

The J gene is TRBJ2-7, the V gene TRBV5-1; weak D call: TRBD2 (6 bases). Germline V gives CDR1 SGHRS, CDR2 YFSETQ. Trimming pared 1 base from V and 5 bases from J, leaving 13 bases between. CDR3 length: 14 residues. CDR3 coding DNA: TGCGCCAGCAGCTTGTGGCGGGACGAGCACGAGCAGTACTTC. It translates to CASSLWRDEHEQYF.

V and J are TRBV6-1 and TRBJ2-1, with TRBD2 identical over 7 bases. Germline V CDR1 and CDR2: MNHNS, SASEGT. The CDR3 has 17 residues. Losses at the gene ends were 6 bases for V and 7 bases for J; bases not matched to a gene: 18. The CDR3 DNA reads as TGTGCCAGCAGAAATGGGGTGAGGAGGGAGGGGAAAAATGAGCAGTTCTTC. Translating it yields CASRNGVRREGKNEQFF.

This clonotype was seen only a few times. The V call is TRBV7-2, the J call TRBJ2-5; 7 nucleotides line up with TRBD2. The length of the CDR3 is 14 residues. The V and J ends lost 1 base and 3 bases, in that order; junction bases with no gene match: 2. Germline values: CDR1 SGHTA, CDR2 FQGNSA. As DNA, the CDR3 is TGTGCCAGCAGCTTAGACAGCGGGGAAGAGACCCAGTACTTC. Protein sequence: CASSLDSGEETQYF.